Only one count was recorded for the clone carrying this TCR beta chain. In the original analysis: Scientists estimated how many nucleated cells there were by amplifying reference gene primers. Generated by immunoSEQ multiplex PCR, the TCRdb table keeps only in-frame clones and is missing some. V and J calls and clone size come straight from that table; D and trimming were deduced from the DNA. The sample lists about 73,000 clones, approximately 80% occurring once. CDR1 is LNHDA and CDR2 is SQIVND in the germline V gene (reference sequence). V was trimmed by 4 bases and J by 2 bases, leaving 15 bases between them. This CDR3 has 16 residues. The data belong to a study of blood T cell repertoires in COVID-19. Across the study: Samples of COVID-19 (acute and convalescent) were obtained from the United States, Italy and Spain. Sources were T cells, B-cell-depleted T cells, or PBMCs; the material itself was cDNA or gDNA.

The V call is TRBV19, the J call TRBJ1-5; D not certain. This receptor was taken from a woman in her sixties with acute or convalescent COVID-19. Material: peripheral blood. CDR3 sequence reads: CASSNQALHRNQPQHF. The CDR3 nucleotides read TGTGCCAGTAGTAATCAGGCACTGCATCGCAATCAGCCCCAGCATTTT.